The source of this TCR beta chain is a study of Ad26.COV2.S vaccination and SARS-CoV-2 variants. Study as a whole: Participant was drawn from the COV1001 Ad26.COV2.S trial arm. Ad26.COV2.S, an intramuscular injection, was given once or twice 56 days apart.

Trimming stripped 6 bases from V and 3 bases from J, with 11 bases between. The CDR3 extends over 13 amino acids. Looked up from germline, CDR1 is MDHEN and CDR2 is SYDVKM. Sequencing used immunoSEQ multiplex PCR; TCRdb keeps in-frame clones, though not all of them. The profile shows just over 350,000 clones, roughly 84% of them singletons. Treatment: around 19 received Ad26.COV2.S at low or high dose, single or two shots; roughly 5 received placebo; per-sample allocation not given. The study sampled participants on day 63 after the first vaccine or placebo injection. Donor was an adult aged 18-55 years in Boston. Expressing Wuhan-strain SARS-CoV-2 spike, an Ad26 vector served as the vaccine.

This specimen consisted of peripheral blood, obtained in a trial of Ad26.COV2.S vaccine versus placebo. The V gene is TRBV28, the J gene TRBJ1-2; D is unresolved. The origin of this receptor is a person aged 18 to 59 who received the Ad26.COV2.S COVID-19 vaccine or a placebo. DNA of the CDR3: TGTGCCAGCAGCCGTCCGGCGGACTATGGCTACACCTTC. Translated, it gives CASSRPADYGYTF.